This entry describes one TCR beta chain. Which antigen it targets is not known. No much larger clone exists at a distance of one base, and base qualities are not known. This entry belongs to a study of cytomegalovirus exposure and HLA in healthy donors listed by TCRdb under 2017. About the full investigation: An earlier analysis of a few hundred of the donors reported about 260 Gb of sequence data and around 120 million unique TCR beta sequences obtained from about 180 million T cells. An early release covering 500 to 750 HLA-typed donors comprised approximately 290 gigabases of sequencing data and tens of millions of unique TCR sequences. Of the roughly 420 genotyped donors, 70% to 90% were placed in the genetic ancestry cluster associated with self-reported Caucasian donors. The aim of the study was to test whether cataloging public T cell receptors could identify signatures of past pathogen exposure. Using immunosequencing, the study profiled T cell repertoires from fewer than 850 subjects and related those repertoires to cytomegalovirus serostatus. Along with the roughly 700-subject first cohort, a separate validation cohort of over 90 different subjects was used. High-throughput TCR immunosequencing, statistical association of individual TCRs with disease status, and machine learning were combined to predict cytomegalovirus infection status. To study patterns of TCR occurrence, a later analysis re-analyzed previously published TCR beta repertoires from 700 or so donors and added high-resolution HLA genotyping. The later analysis used no new phenotypic data to find candidate immune exposures, relying instead on TCR beta sequences and their occurrence across donors. In an earlier analysis of 587 of the donors, high-throughput TCR beta sequencing was used to judge whether each TCR beta V gene segment behaved as functional or pseudogenic. Donor age, sex, ethnicity and CMV serostatus were compiled together with the repertoire data. A later genetic analysis took genome-wide SNP genotypes for about three fifths of the roughly 670 donors and used that subset as a discovery cohort. All discovery cohort repertoires had been generated using a single sequencing platform. HLA typing included class I and class II loci at four-digit resolution. The number of typed donors differed by locus: about 620-630 for A, B, C, DRB1 and DQB1; roughly 510 for DQA1; approximately 600 for DPA1; and some 430 for DPB1. Roughly five DR-DQ haplotypes were treated as single units for association and clustering because of strong linkage in the cohort. Across 300 to 500 genotyped donors of the cohort, an average of about 250,000 unique TCR beta nucleotide sequences per donor were sequenced, and 15% to 20% of those sequences were non-productive.

Points the paper makes about the study in general: Only TCR beta chains were sequenced in this cohort, and the absence of alpha or paired-chain data limited detectable features. Immune exposure information for the cohort was limited to CMV serostatus. A few of the identified cytomegalovirus-associated TCR beta chains were confirmed in vitro to be specific for cytomegalovirus antigens. Because HLA typing was unavailable for some donors at each locus, only the typed subset was used in association tests. A further reported finding was that TCR beta sequences accurately predicted the HLA-A and HLA-B alleles for most subjects in the first cohort. Correlated functional status among segregating V segments might reflect linkage disequilibrium, but an unknown experimental factor could not be ruled out. Most CMV-associated TCR beta chains appeared to be HLA-restricted in a later analysis, and the HLA associations seemed to be driven largely by CMV exposure. A later analysis reported that several top co-occurrence clusters appeared linked to parvovirus B19, influenza, CMV and Epstein-Barr virus. V-gene and J-gene trimming of TCR beta chains was associated with a missense DCLRE1C variant in a later genetic analysis, and the association was replicated in an independent cohort. A cluster of highly shared sequence variants was judged likely to be a technical artifact of the sequencing pipeline. When HLA alleles, especially DR and DQ, strongly co-occurred, TCR associations were difficult to assign to individual alleles. Compared with equally common non-associated chains, HLA-associated TCR beta chains in a later analysis were more clonally expanded and had lower generation probabilities. In both the original and validation cohorts, the classifier was reported to diagnose cytomegalovirus status with high specificity and sensitivity. About 17 rarely observed V segments, including chromosome 9 orphons, were excluded from the earlier analysis of 550 to 700 of the donors because counts were too low. A later analysis found that TCR association rates varied across HLA loci, with DRB1 alleles showing the most associated TCRs and HLA-C alleles the fewest. Specific HLA alleles were associated with roughly 17,000 TCR beta sequences at a false discovery rate of 0.05 in a later analysis. Some IMGT-functional V segments, including TRBV6-2 and TRBV6-3, could not be distinguished by the 87-base-pair reads and were therefore excluded. A later genetic analysis reported fewer N-insertions in productive TCRs among donors in an Asian-associated ancestry cluster than the approximately 700-donor mean. In an earlier analysis of more than 500 of the donors, most TCR beta V segments appeared in productive rearrangements about 87% or about 30% of the time, broadly matching IMGT annotations. A total of about 180 TCR beta chains were listed by the study as associated with cytomegalovirus. Across donors, most TCR sequences were observed very rarely, whereas some public TCRs were present in many individuals. The authors suggested that the approach could potentially be extended to other disease states and immunological phenotypes. Sequencing depth was assumed to be roughly uniform across donors in the presence/absence analyses, though that assumption may not hold.

Library preparation used the immunoSEQ multiplex PCR assay. For the multiplex PCR, a mixture combining 60 forward primers for TCR Vbeta segments and 13 reverse primers for TCR Jbeta segments was used. The CDR3 region of rearranged TCR beta genes was amplified from genomic DNA with a multiplex PCR assay. Amplified TCR beta libraries were sequenced as 87-base-pair reads on the Illumina HiSeq System. The original methods were these. A later analysis tallied approximately 87 million unique TCR beta chains across the 660 or so repertoires, and some 10 million of those chains were shared by two or more donors. A nearest-neighbor algorithm error-corrected the raw reads and collapsed the reads into unique sequences, merging closely related sequences to remove PCR and sequencing errors. CDR3 sequences were aligned to IMGT reference sequences to assign V, D and J gene segments. Each retained sequence needed at least a six-nucleotide match to both a V gene segment and a J gene segment. Rearrangements were called productive when the CDR3 lacked stop codons and stayed in frame with V and J; all others were non-productive. CDR3 was defined according to IMGT convention as the region running from the second conserved V-encoded cysteine to the conserved J-encoded phenylalanine. The earlier analysis of about 620 of the donors excluded sequences that lacked an unambiguous match to a single V gene segment. An earlier analysis of about 600 of the donors called V segments functional above 56.7% productive rearrangements and segregating when the between-donor standard deviation exceeded 5%. A statistical classification framework was built for diagnosing cytomegalovirus status from the catalog of TCR beta chain sequences. In a later analysis, TCR nucleotide sequences were compared against IMGT/GENE-DB human TR gene sequences so that V and J genes could be assigned. A later analysis assigned CDR3 sequences and most-parsimonious VDJ recombination scenarios with the TCRdist pipeline. A later analysis defined each TCR beta chain by its CDR3 amino acid sequence plus V-gene family, and excluded reads lacking a unique V-gene family. In a later analysis, some 600 highly shared, low-generation-probability nucleotide sequences were removed to address suspected cross-contamination and a sequencing artifact. For each public chain, a later analysis derived a clonal expansion index from normalized ranks of inferred template counts within each repertoire. A later analysis computed generation probabilities with a VDJ recombination model fitted to out-of-frame rearrangements, and checked the results against IGoR. Hypergeometric tests were used in a later analysis to score TCR-TCR, TCR-HLA and TCR-CMV co-occurrence, with a repertoire-size bias correction applied to the TCR pairs. A later analysis estimated false discovery rates by permuting HLA or CMV assignments 20 times. In a later analysis, co-occurring TCRs were grouped with DBSCAN, and TCRdist sequence similarity was added when clustering was performed within HLA-allele-positive subsets. For co-occurrence clustering, repertoires with fewer than 30,000 or more than 120,000 public chains were excluded, along with five repertoires with anomalous nucleotide sharing. This is the immuneACCESS table as TCRdb keeps it, with only in-frame sequences that have V and J called. A part of the clones is gone; compared with another copy, unresolved V genes explain less than half, and the rest is unexplained. From that table come the V and J calls and clone size; the DNA was used to work out D and trimming. This sample gives under 140,000 clones in total; around 88% of them show up just once. Clones ranked in the top ten supply about 1.8% of the sample.

In total, approximately 700 healthy bone marrow donors made up the cohort. All cohort members were sampled while nominally healthy, although unrecorded immune exposures were likely present. The donor tested CMV seronegative and was one of the 352 seronegative cohort members. Every donor gave a peripheral blood sample, and the peripheral blood mononuclear cells from that sample were used for TCR beta sequencing. Genomic DNA extraction from the blood cell samples was performed with the Qiagen DNeasy Blood Extraction Kit. CDR1 and CDR2, per the germline V gene, are MRHNA and SNTAGT. The CDR3 runs 18 amino acids, cysteine and phenylalanine included. Just the 54-base CDR3 DNA is kept, in frame starting at base 1. V is cut by 0 bases and J by 5 bases, and the space between the germline ends is 22 bases.

Recombination linked TRBV6-4 to TRBJ2-5; the D gene lacks a confident call. Sequencing was done on a sample of PBMCs. The sequence was obtained from a man aged 40-55 years in good health and CMV-seronegative. In nucleotides, the sequence is TGTGCCAGCAGTGACTCGATCCCCGACAAATTAGTTTCGGAGACCCAGTACTTC. The translation is CASSDSIPDKLVSETQYF.